The 9 T cell receptor beta chains listed next were all sequenced from one sample in a study of immune aging and cytomegalovirus after organ transplant (dated by TCRdb to the early 2020s). The sample's time point label, decoded: five sample-tagged time points from pre-transplant (day -1) to day 368 post-transplant, pooled. Receptor amplification or capture employed single-cell sequencing. The reads were generated on an Illumina NovaSeq 6000. The BD Rhapsody Targeted mRNA and AbSeq Reagent Kit was used in a microwell format for cell capture and library preparation. In-frame beta chains were kept once TCRdb had trimmed the public reads at Q25 with fastp and called clones with MiXCR. Duplicate CDR3 protein sequences are folded into a single record with the most common DNA and genes. This sample holds about 21,000 distinct CDR3 sequences; just over 35% were observed only once. Of the sample, 25% to 30% is held by the ten largest clones.

For these receptors, no antigen is known. The sample was CMV peptide-activated CD4+ and CD8+ T cells sorted from blood, taken at five time points, pooled. The cell subset or site label of this sample denotes: sorted CD8+CD137+ and CD4+CD154+ T cells after more than 9 h CMV IE-1 peptide stimulation. The origin of the receptors is a female donor who had a heart transplant and CMV viremia.

V is TRBV14 and J is TRBJ2-7; maybe TRBD1 (5 bases). V was cut by 0 bases and J by 4 bases, with 10 bases left in between. From germline, CDR1 is SGHDN and CDR2 FVKESK. The CDR3 sequence is 14 residues long. The CDR3 here is CASSQEWGNYEQYF. As DNA, the CDR3 is TGTGCCAGCAGCCAAGAATGGGGCAATTACGAGCAGTACTTC.

A remark on this clonotype: A far larger clone differs by one base, so this is likely a read error. This chain joins TRBV11-2 and TRBJ2-7; 9 positions agree with TRBD2. The germline gives CDR1 SGHAT, CDR2 FQNNGV. This CDR3 has 15 amino acids. V lost 2 bases to trimming and J lost 7 bases; unmatched junction nucleotides: 9. The CDR3 here is CASSLTSGFNDEQYF. CDR3 DNA: TGTGCCAGCAGCTTAACTAGCGGGTTCAACGATGAGCAGTACTTC. Full variable domain (outside the CDR3, taken from reference TRBV11-2 and TRBJ2-7): EAGVAQSPRYKIIEKRQSVAFWCNPISGHATLYWYQQILGQGPKLLIQFQNNGVVDDSQLPKDRFSAERLKGVDSTLKIQPAKLEDSAVYLCASSLTSGFNDEQYFGPGTRLTVT.

With regard to this clonotype: At one end the junction does not follow the germline gene, possibly because of a read error. This chain uses TRBV9 with TRBJ1-2; unclear D gene. In germline, CDR1 is SGDLS, CDR2 YYNGEE. The CDR3 loop spans 14 amino acids. The CDR3, as DNA: TGTGCCAGCAGCGTAACTGGAGGTTCCTATGGCCACACCTTC. Protein: CASSVTGGSYGHTF.

This chain links TRBV5-1 with TRBJ2-1; 12 bases fit TRBD2. The J segment lost 3 bases and the V segment lost 4 bases, leaving 5 bases of the junction unmatched. This CDR3 spans 16 amino acids. Germline CDR1 and CDR2: SGHRS and YFSETQ. CDR3 bases: TGCGCCAGCAGCACGACTAGCGGGAGTGTCTACAATGAGCAGTTCTTC. It is translated as CASSTTSGSVYNEQFF.

This clonotype is labeled as medium-sized. CDR3 nucleotide sequence: TGTGCCACCAGTGCCCCCGACAGGGAGGGGTCCGGGGAGCTGTTTTTT. Its protein is CATSAPDREGSGELFF. This chain links TRBV24-1 with TRBJ2-2; D could derive from TRBD1 or TRBD2 (7 bases each). The V gene lost 5 bases and the J gene lost 6 bases, with 18 bases spanning the gap. The CDR3 loop spans 16 amino acids. In germline, CDR1 is KGHDR, CDR2 SFDVKD.

The rearrangement uses TRBV5-1 and TRBJ2-1; 7 bases align to TRBD2. The CDR3 consists of 13 residues. Germline V gene sequence: CDR1 SGHRS, CDR2 YFSETQ. The V segment lost 4 bases and the J segment 5 bases; nucleotides outside the gene matches: 3. In nucleotides, the CDR3 is TGCGCCAGCAGCCTTGGGGGGGACAATGAGCAGTTCTTC. Residues: CASSLGGDNEQFF.

The J gene is TRBJ2-1, the V gene TRBV4-1; no reliable D call. CDR1 is MGHRA, CDR2 YSYEKL, per germline. CDR3 size: 14 residues. Trimming stripped 2 bases from V and 8 bases from J, with 13 bases between. The CDR3 nucleotides are TGCGCCAGCAGCCAATTAATAGAGCACGATGAGCAGTTCTTC. Translating gives CASSQLIEHDEQFF.

For this clonotype: At one of its ends the junction is not consistent with the germline gene, which may arise from a read error. The chain has TRBV9 and TRBJ2-1; D possibly uses TRBD1 or TRBD2 (6 bases each). CDR1 is SGDLS, CDR2 YYNGEE, per germline. The CDR3 covers 14 residues. The CDR3 loop reads CAGSLPAGEDEQFF. CDR3 bases: TGTGCCGGCAGCCTTCCGGCAGGGGAGGATGAGCAGTTCTTC.

Details on this clonotype: No conserved phenylalanine or tryptophan is present at the end of the CDR3, so a read error is the likely explanation. The limits of the CDR3 on the DNA are not certain, so only TCRdb's listed CDR3 is given. This chain links TRBV20-1 with TRBJ2-3; the D call of TRBD2 is as the table states it, not checked on the DNA. 15 amino acids form the CDR3, both terminal residues included. The germline gives CDR1 DFQATT, CDR2 SNEGSKA (reference sequence). The chain's CDR3 is CSANSGPPSTDTRYL.